The 22 T cell receptor beta chains given below trace back to one sample, sequenced in a study of T cells in localized non-small cell lung cancer. Sequencing used immunoSEQ multiplex PCR; TCRdb keeps in-frame clones, though not all of them. The table has roughly 1,300 clones, about 20% seen once. Sample: normal lung tissue next to the tumor, taken before any cancer treatment. These receptor sequences come from a male donor at least 60 years old with stage I squamous cell lung carcinoma.

A few counts support this clone. V gene TRBV6-8 combines with J gene TRBJ2-1; maybe TRBD2 (6 bases). Trimming removed 4 bases from V and 6 bases from J, with 13 bases in between. CDR1 is MNHGY, CDR2 SAAAGT, per germline. The CDR3 is 14 residues long. Written as DNA, the CDR3 is TGTGCCAGCAGTTTACGAGCGGGCTCCAATGAGCAGTTCTTC. Protein sequence: CASSLRAGSNEQFF.

The chain combines TRBV18 with TRBJ2-1; a weak D match, TRBD2 (5 bases). V dropped 5 bases and J dropped 6 bases, with 17 bases sitting between them. The germline V gene encodes CDR1 KGHSH and CDR2 LQKENI. This CDR3 contains 15 residues. The CDR3 loop reads CASSKTGSSGNEQFF. DNA for the CDR3: TGTGCCAGCTCAAAGACGGGGTCTTCGGGCAATGAGCAGTTCTTC. The full variable domain, with the rest looked up from reference TRBV18 and TRBJ2-1, is NAGVMQNPRHLVRRRGQEARLRCSPMKGHSHVYWYRQLPEEGLKFMVYLQKENIIDESGMPKERFSAEFPKEGPSILRIQQVVRGDSAAYFCASSKTGSSGNEQFFGPGTRLTVL.

V gene TRBV25-1 combines with J gene TRBJ2-1; D is possibly TRBD1 or TRBD2 (5 bases each). The CDR3 consists of 13 residues. V dropped 3 bases and J dropped 9 bases, with 12 bases sitting between them. Germline CDR1 is MGHDK and CDR2 is SYGVNS. DNA for the CDR3: TGTGCCAGCAGTGAGCTTGGGGGTAGTGAGCAGTTCTTC. This translates into CASSELGGSEQFF. The complete variable domain, with remaining parts taken from reference TRBV25-1 and TRBJ2-1, reads EADIYQTPRYLVIGTGKKITLECSQTMGHDKMYWYQQDPGMELHLIHYSYGVNSTEKGDLSSESTVSRIRTEHFPLTLESARPSHTSQYLCASSELGGSEQFFGPGTRLTVL.

The J gene is TRBJ1-3, the V gene TRBV29-1, with D maybe TRBD1 (6 bases). CDR1 and CDR2 from the germline V gene are SQVTM and ANQGSEA. V gave up 4 bases and J gave up 2 bases, with 9 bases separating them. This CDR3 is built from 13 residues. The CDR3 is CSVVKGAGNTIYF. The CDR3 coding sequence is TGCAGCGTTGTAAAGGGGGCTGGAAACACCATATATTTT.

V is TRBV6-8 and J is TRBJ2-1; no definite D call. V dropped 4 bases and J dropped 4 bases, with 14 bases sitting between them. Per the germline V gene, CDR1 is MNHGY and CDR2 is SAAAGT. This CDR3 has 15 amino acids. The CDR3 bases are TGTGCCAGCAGTTCGAGGATCGCCTCTTACAATGAGCAGTTCTTC. Translated, it gives CASSSRIASYNEQFF.

The V call is TRBV5-1, the J call TRBJ2-2; D perhaps matches TRBD2 (6 bases). This CDR3 comprises 17 residues. Per the germline V gene, CDR1 is SGHRS and CDR2 is YFSETQ. The V end was cut by 4 bases, the J end by 4 bases, with 20 bases between. CDR3 sequence reads: CASSRRDIGDVTGELFF. CDR3 sequence (DNA): TGCGCCAGCAGCCGGAGGGATATCGGGGATGTCACCGGGGAGCTGTTTTTT.

This clone is hyperexpanded in the sample. The chain uses TRBV6-8 and TRBJ1-4, with D uncertain. The length of the CDR3 is 14 residues. From germline, CDR1 is MNHGY and CDR2 SAAAGT. The germline V and J ends were trimmed by 8 bases and 4 bases, with 14 bases remaining between them. This chain's CDR3 is CASGSGGDNEKLFF. As DNA, the CDR3 is TGTGCCAGCGGCTCAGGCGGGGATAATGAAAAACTGTTTTTT.

By share of the sample, this clone is large. V usage is TRBV11-3 and J usage is TRBJ1-1, with D perhaps TRBD1 (6 bases). V dropped 8 bases and J dropped 1 base, with 17 bases sitting between them. This CDR3 region has 15 residues. The germline V gene has CDR1 SGHNT and CDR2 YENEEA. CDR3 nucleotides: TGTGCCAGCGTTATTCGGCAGGGGACGAACACTGAAGCTTTCTTT. As protein: CASVIRQGTNTEAFF.

This clone appeared a few times. V usage is TRBV28 and J usage is TRBJ1-5; tentatively, D is TRBD1 (6 bases). Trimming cost V 6 bases and J 5 bases, with 17 bases left between them. This CDR3 contains 15 residues. Germline V gene data show CDR1 as MDHEN and CDR2 as SYDVKM. CDR3 amino acids: CASSPYRDTDQPQHF. CDR3 DNA sequence: TGTGCCAGCAGCCCTTACCGGGACACCGATCAGCCCCAGCATTTT.

The rearrangement joins TRBV1 to TRBJ2-2; TRBD2, as called in the table, went unchecked against the DNA. TRBV1 is a known pseudogene. The CDR3 contains 16 residues. CDR3 region: CASSQMWLAIAGELFF. CDR3 DNA: TGCGCCAGCAGCCAAATGTGGCTAGCGATAGCCGGGGAGCTGTTTTTT.

This clone qualifies as large. The chain has TRBV6-8 and TRBJ2-1; TRBD1 or TRBD2 may be the D gene (5 bases each). Trimming cost V 0 bases and J 6 bases, with 12 bases left between them. In germline, CDR1 is MNHGY, CDR2 SAAAGT. The length of the CDR3 is 15 residues. CDR3 sequence: CASSYSLGPRNEQFF. As DNA, the CDR3 is TGTGCCAGCAGTTACTCCTTGGGACCGCGCAATGAGCAGTTCTTC.

The rearrangement joins TRBV28 to TRBJ1-4; D unresolved. V was shortened by 7 bases and J by 3 bases, with 6 bases between the two germline ends. The length of the CDR3 is 12 residues. The germline V gene encodes CDR1 MDHEN and CDR2 SYDVKM. CDR3 protein: CASKKPNEKLFF. The CDR3 region has the DNA TGTGCCAGCAAAAAGCCTAATGAAAAACTGTTTTTT.

V gene TRBV18 combines with J gene TRBJ2-3, with 8 bases identical to TRBD2. This CDR3 is 14 amino acids long. CDR1 is KGHSH and CDR2 is LQKENI in the germline V gene. V lost 6 bases and J lost 3; bases outside the gene matches: 5. The CDR3 nucleotides read TGTGCCAGCTCCCTCGGACTAGCTACAGATACGCAGTATTTT. Protein sequence: CASSLGLATDTQYF.

This clone was picked up a small number of times. Other DNA sequences from this sample encode an identical CDR3 as well. The chain recombines TRBV28 with TRBJ2-5, with D perhaps being TRBD1 or TRBD2 (5 bases each). V lost 6 bases to trimming and J lost 5 bases, with 10 bases between them. Germline V gene sequence: CDR1 MDHEN, CDR2 SYDVKM. The CDR3 spans 12 residues. The CDR3 DNA reads as TGTGCCAGCAGGGGGCGCGGGGAGACCCAGTACTTC. It yields the protein CASRGRGETQYF. Using reference TRBV28 and TRBJ2-5 for the parts outside the CDR3, the full variable domain is DVKVTQSSRYLVKRTGEKVFLECVQDMDHENMFWYRQDPGLGLRLIYFSYDVKMKEKGDIPEGYSVSREKKERFSLILESASTNQTSMYLCASRGRGETQYFGPGTRLLVL.

By share of the sample, this clone is medium-sized. This rearrangement joins TRBV11-3 to TRBJ2-3; TRBD1 aligns across 8 bases. V dropped 4 bases and J dropped 1; count of bases not matched to a gene: 7. This CDR3 is 16 amino acids long. Germline CDR1 reads SGHNT; CDR2 reads YENEEA. The CDR3 DNA sequence: TGTGCCAGCAGCTCCTTCCCGGGACAGGGCACAGATACGCAGTATTTT. The encoded protein is CASSSFPGQGTDTQYF.

This chain uses TRBV19 with TRBJ2-3; the match to TRBD2 covers 8 bases. Germline CDR1 reads LNHDA; CDR2 reads SQIVND (reference sequence). V lost 3 bases and J lost 0; bases outside the gene matches: 14. The CDR3 is made up of 19 amino acids. The CDR3, as DNA: TGTGCCAGTAGTATGGGGGGAGCGGGAGTAGATACTAGCACAGATACGCAGTATTTT. It specifies CASSMGGAGVDTSTDTQYF.

Here the CDR3 DNA reads TGTGCCAGTAGTATACGGGGGAGCTCTGGGGCCAACGTCCTGACTTTC. Protein sequence: CASSIRGSSGANVLTF. The chain couples TRBV19 to TRBJ2-6, with D possibly matching TRBD2 (6 bases). Germline CDR1 reads LNHDA; CDR2 reads SQIVND (reference sequence). CDR3 length equals 16 residues. Between the trimmed V and J ends, which lost 2 bases and 0 bases, there was a span of 8 bases.

This clone was counted between two and nine times. J is TRBJ1-5 and V is TRBV6-8; D remains ambiguous. Trimming removed 6 bases from V and 0 bases from J, with 12 bases in between. The germline gives CDR1 MNHGY, CDR2 SAAAGT. The CDR3 is made up of 15 amino acids. CDR3 region: CASSMAGDSNQPQHF. CDR3 coding DNA: TGTGCCAGCAGCATGGCAGGAGATAGCAATCAGCCCCAGCATTTT.

V is TRBV19 and J is TRBJ2-1; 8 nucleotides align to TRBD2. Trimming took 4 bases from V and 5 from J; bases not matched to a gene: 7. Germline CDR1 is LNHDA and CDR2 is SQIVND (reference sequence). The CDR3 contains 15 residues. The CDR3 sequence: CASSTLGLGNNEQFF. CDR3 DNA sequence: TGTGCCAGTAGTACCCTGGGACTAGGAAACAATGAGCAGTTCTTC.

The chain recombines TRBV5-1 with TRBJ1-4; unclear D gene. Germline values: CDR1 SGHRS, CDR2 YFSETQ. CDR3 length: 15 amino acids. Trimming shortened V by 1 base and J by 8 bases, and 15 bases separated the two germline ends. The CDR3 protein is CASSLSGSAKEKLFF. In DNA form, the CDR3 reads TGCGCCAGCAGCTTGTCCGGTTCAGCGAAAGAAAAACTGTTTTTT.

The V and J genes are TRBV7-4 and TRBJ2-1; a weak D match, TRBD2 (5 bases). V lost 1 base and J 8 bases, leaving 9 bases between the germline ends. Looked up from germline, CDR1 is SGHVT and CDR2 is SQSDAQ. The CDR3 contains 13 residues. The DNA for the CDR3 is TGTGCCAGCAGCTTAGGGTCCGGGGATGAGCAGTTCTTC. Protein: CASSLGSGDEQFF.

V gene TRBV5-1 combines with J gene TRBJ1-1; a weak D match, TRBD1 (6 bases). In germline, CDR1 is SGHRS, CDR2 YFSETQ. Trimming removed 4 bases at V and 1 base at J, with 11 bases between. This CDR3 is 14 amino acids long. The CDR3 nucleotides read TGCGCCAGCAGCAACGGACAGCCGAACACTGAAGCTTTCTTT. Protein product: CASSNGQPNTEAFF.